The clone carrying this TCR beta chain showed up just a few times. Its antigen remains unidentified. This sample stems from a study of vaccination effects on CD4 cells after COVID-19. Antigen-specific CD4+ T cell clonotypes were called by their expansion after viral peptide-pool culture in ViraFEST. When ten to eleven days of culture had elapsed, CD4+ T cells were isolated. The vaccine given was either BNT162b2 or mRNA-1273, in two doses. With around 10 ug/ml peptides and roughly 9.3 IU/ml IL-2, fewer than 2.5 million PBMC per well were cultured. V was pared by 5 bases and J by 5 bases, with 7 bases of the junction left unmatched. Per germline, CDR1 SSHAT and CDR2 FNYEAQ (reference sequence). CDR3 length equals 15 residues. Generated by immunoSEQ multiplex PCR, the TCRdb table keeps only in-frame clones and is missing some. The sample carries roughly 27,000 clones, approximately 71% recorded once.

This receptor was obtained from a human donor who received a COVID-19 vaccine. Sequences were derived from CD4+ T cells from PBMCs cultured with HCoV-NL63 spike peptides, sampled after COVID-19 vaccination. The chain has TRBV7-7 and TRBJ2-3; 10 bases fit TRBD2. CDR3 nucleotides: TGTGCCAGCAGCCCCGGACGGACTAGCGGAGATACGCAGTATTTT. Its translation: CASSPGRTSGDTQYF. The full variable domain, its missing parts supplied by reference TRBV7-7 and TRBJ2-3, is GAGVSQSPRYKVTKRGQDVTLRCDPISSHATLYWYQQALGQGPEFLTYFNYEAQPDKSGLPSDRFSAERPEGSISTLTIQRTEQRDSAMYRCASSPGRTSGDTQYFGPGTRLTVL.